One sample yielded the 21 T cell receptor beta chains listed below, sequenced in a study of shared clonotypes between healthy human individuals. The repertoire was sequenced with immunoSEQ multiplex PCR; TCRdb's copy has only in-frame clones and lacks some. The sample has about 460,000 clones; approximately 71% are singletons. The source material was PBMCs. The receptors derive from a woman in her thirties or forties in good health. Some clones in this sample may be carry-over from other donors' samples.

This clone was picked up one time. This rearrangement joins TRBV6-5 to TRBJ2-5; 10 positions match TRBD1. The CDR3 runs to 15 residues. V lost 6 bases, J lost 2 bases, and 6 bases stayed unmatched. Germline assignment: CDR1 MNHEY and CDR2 SVGAGI. CDR3 DNA sequence: TGTGCCAGCAGACTCGGGACAGGGGTTCAAGAGACCCAGTACTTC. This sequence encodes CASRLGTGVQETQYF.

Turning to this clone: A far larger clone is one base from this, pointing to a likely read error. Other DNA sequences in this sample translate to the same CDR3. DNA for the CDR3: TGTGCCAGCAGAGGGGGGGAGAACGAAAAACTGTTTTTT. It codes for CASRGGENEKLFF. The chain combines TRBV5-4 with TRBJ1-4; weak D call: TRBD1 (6 bases). The CDR3 length is 13 residues. Between the trimmed V and J ends, which lost 5 bases and 8 bases, there was a span of 13 bases. Per germline, CDR1 SGHNT and CDR2 YYREEE (reference sequence).

The chain links TRBV28 to TRBJ1-1; D possibly corresponds to TRBD1 (5 bases). The length of the CDR3 is 13 residues. The ends were cut back, 2 bases at V and 3 bases at J, with 7 bases in the middle. Germline V gene sequence: CDR1 MDHEN, CDR2 SYDVKM. The CDR3 protein is CASSLTGYTEAFF. DNA for the CDR3: TGTGCCAGCAGTTTAACAGGCTACACTGAAGCTTTCTTT.

In its sample, this clone was seen many times. V usage is TRBV2 and J usage is TRBJ2-7, with D unresolved. This CDR3 spans 13 amino acids. Trimming left V 3 bases short and J 4 bases short, with 10 bases between. CDR1 and CDR2 (germline): SNHLY, FYNNEI. In DNA form, the CDR3 reads TGTGCCAGCAGTGATCGGCTATTATACGAGCAGTACTTC. Amino acid sequence: CASSDRLLYEQYF.

The J gene is TRBJ2-7, the V gene TRBV28, with a possible D match to TRBD1 (9 bases). Germline CDR1 reads MDHEN; CDR2 reads SYDVKM. This CDR3 comprises 18 residues. V lost 3 bases to trimming and J lost 2 bases, with 23 bases between them. The CDR3 reads CASSFWDRATSGPYEQYF. DNA for the CDR3: TGTGCCAGCAGTTTCTGGGACAGGGCCACTAGCGGACCCTACGAGCAGTACTTC.

As concerns this clone: A read error is likely here: a far larger clone is one base away. The sample has other DNA sequences that encode this CDR3 too. The chain uses TRBV2 and TRBJ2-5; 8 bases are a match to TRBD2. V lost 9 bases to trimming and J lost 5 bases; unmatched junction nucleotides: 11. CDR1 and CDR2 from the germline V gene are SNHLY and FYNNEI. The CDR3 sequence is 14 residues long. The CDR3 sequence: CASSRQRERETQYF. DNA for the CDR3: TGTGCCAGTAGTCGGCAGCGGGAGCGCGAGACCCAGTACTTC.

V is TRBV29-1 and J is TRBJ2-2; 11 positions match TRBD2. V trimming: 4 bases; J trimming: 7 bases; junction bases outside the gene matches: 8. This CDR3 is built from 15 residues. Germline CDR1 reads SQVTM; CDR2 reads ANQGSEA. The CDR3 nucleotides are TGCAGCGTTGCTGGTGGTAGCGGGAGGGGCGGGGAGCTGTTTTTT. Protein sequence: CSVAGGSGRGGELFF.

A remark on this clone: A far larger clone is off by one base, so a read error is likely. The rearrangement links TRBV30 to TRBJ1-1; D is perhaps TRBD1 (5 bases). Trimming left V 8 bases short and J 4 bases short, with 14 bases between. The CDR3 is 12 residues long. The germline gives CDR1 GTSNPN, CDR2 SVGIG (reference sequence). The CDR3 region is CARKRGSTEAFF. The CDR3 nucleotides are TGTGCCCGGAAGCGGGGGTCCACTGAAGCTTTCTTT.

This CDR3 reads CASRRGNTEAFF. The CDR3 bases are TGTGCCAGCAGGCGAGGGAACACTGAAGCTTTCTTT. J is TRBJ1-1 and V is TRBV4-2; D call uncertain. Trimming stripped 6 bases from V and 1 base from J, with 6 bases between. Germline loops: CDR1 LGHNA, CDR2 YNFKEQ. This CDR3 region has 12 residues.

This clone was seen many times. This chain links TRBV5-6 with TRBJ2-3; D tentatively reads TRBD1 or TRBD2 (5 bases each). CDR1 and CDR2 from the germline V gene are SGHDT and YYEEEE. Between the trimmed V and J ends, which lost 0 bases and 2 bases, there was a span of 10 bases. The CDR3 is 15 amino acids. This chain's CDR3 is CASSLEGDPTDTQYF. The CDR3 DNA reads as TGTGCCAGCAGCTTGGAAGGGGACCCCACAGATACGCAGTATTTT.

This rearrangement joins TRBV18 to TRBJ1-4, with D tentatively TRBD1 (6 bases). The CDR3 length is 17 residues. CDR1 KGHSH and CDR2 LQKENI come from the germline V gene. Trimming removed 4 bases from V and 0 bases from J, with 15 bases in between. The CDR3: CASSLRQVGATNEKLFF. The CDR3 DNA follows: TGTGCCAGCTCACTCCGACAGGTTGGGGCAACTAATGAAAAACTGTTTTTT.

The chain is built from TRBV7-2 and TRBJ1-1; TRBD1 matches at 7 bases. CDR3 length: 13 residues. V was clipped by 5 bases and J by 10 bases; unmatched bases: 10. Germline-derived CDR1 and CDR2 are SGHTA and FQGNSA. CDR3 amino acids: CASSVGTGAGAFF. The CDR3 DNA is TGTGCCAGCAGCGTAGGAACAGGGGCGGGAGCTTTCTTT.

J is TRBJ1-1 and V is TRBV5-4; a weak D match, TRBD1 (5 bases). Germline V CDR1 and CDR2: SGHNT, YYREEE (reference sequence). The CDR3 runs 14 residues. Trimming cost V 2 bases and J 1 base, with 9 bases left between them. The CDR3 DNA follows: TGTGCCAGCAGCTTAGGGGAGGCGAACACTGAAGCTTTCTTT. Translating it yields CASSLGEANTEAFF.

This clone appeared a single time. The chain uses TRBV5-6 and TRBJ1-3; perhaps TRBD1 as D (5 bases). Trimming shortened V by 5 bases and J by 0 bases, and 6 bases separated the two germline ends. Germline CDR1 and CDR2: SGHDT and YYEEEE. The CDR3 length is 13 residues. CDR3 in amino acids: CASRRGSGNTIYF. The CDR3 coding sequence is TGTGCCAGCAGAAGGGGCTCTGGAAACACCATATATTTT. Filled out from reference TRBV5-6 and TRBJ1-3, the complete variable domain reads DAGVTQSPTHLIKTRGQQVTLRCSPKSGHDTVSWYQQALGQGPQFIFQYYEEEERQRGNFPDRFSGHQFPNYSSELNVNALLLGDSALYLCASRRGSGNTIYFGEGSWLTVV.

This clone came up a few times. This sequence joins TRBV7-9 and TRBJ2-1; TRBD2 agrees at 14 bases. The J segment lost 6 bases and the V segment lost 0 bases, leaving 10 bases of the junction unmatched. The CDR3 loop spans 19 amino acids. Per germline, CDR1 SEHNR and CDR2 FQNEAQ (reference sequence). CDR3 in amino acids: CASSLAGTSGRKVGNEQFF. The CDR3 DNA reads TGTGCCAGCAGCTTAGCGGGGACTAGCGGGAGAAAGGTAGGCAATGAGCAGTTCTTC.

The chain has TRBV27 and TRBJ1-2; 9 bases match TRBD1. The CDR3 consists of 17 residues. Germline V gene lookup returns CDR1 MNHEY and CDR2 SMNVEV (reference sequence). V lost 5 bases and J lost 3; bases outside the gene matches: 13. The CDR3 nucleotides read TGTGCCAGCAGTCTACTTGTCCCGGGACAGGGTTACTATGGCTACACCTTC. This codes for CASSLLVPGQGYYGYTF.

About this clone: A far larger clone is a single base away, which makes a read error likely. The V gene is TRBV11-2, the J gene TRBJ1-1, with D unclear. Germline V gene data show CDR1 as SGHAT and CDR2 as FQNNGV. The CDR3 has 13 amino acids. The CDR3 bases are TGTGCCAGCGGCTTACAGTTCAATTCTGAAGCTTTCTTT. Translation gives CASGLQFNSEAFF.

The chain is built from TRBV4-1 and TRBJ2-5, with D maybe TRBD2 (5 bases). V dropped 2 bases and J dropped 5 bases, with 9 bases sitting between them. Looked up from germline, CDR1 is MGHRA and CDR2 is YSYEKL. This CDR3 is 13 amino acids long. CDR3 DNA: TGCGCCAGCAGCCAATGGAGGTTGGAGACCCAGTACTTC. Protein: CASSQWRLETQYF.

The chain joins TRBV19 to TRBJ1-5; the D gene is possibly TRBD1 (6 bases). This CDR3 spans 15 amino acids. Germline lookup yields CDR1 LNHDA and CDR2 SQIVND (reference sequence). Trimming took 5 bases from V and 3 from J, leaving 14 bases between them. The CDR3 nucleotides are TGTGCCAGTAGTGCGTCCGGGGGCGCCAATCAGCCCCAGCATTTT. Translation gives CASSASGGANQPQHF.

V gene TRBV28 combines with J gene TRBJ2-1; possible D gene TRBD2, 6 bases. The germline V gene encodes CDR1 MDHEN and CDR2 SYDVKM. The CDR3 spans 14 residues. Trimming removed 6 bases from V and 1 base from J, with 10 bases in between. CDR3 DNA sequence: TGTGCCAGCAGCGGGAGTGTATCCTACAATGAGCAGTTCTTC. Its translation: CASSGSVSYNEQFF.

The chain uses TRBV27 and TRBJ1-2; the match to TRBD1 covers 7 bases. With 0 bases clipped from V and 4 bases from J, the junction kept 2 bases outside the gene matches. Per the germline V gene, CDR1 is MNHEY and CDR2 is SMNVEV (reference sequence). CDR3 length equals 14 residues. CDR3 residues: CASSLSRDSYGYTF. CDR3 coding DNA: TGTGCCAGCAGTTTATCGAGGGACAGCTATGGCTACACCTTC.